The 14 T cell receptor beta chains presented below share a single source sample, sequenced in a study of tumor and adjacent non-tumor tissue in lung cancer. A modified ARM-PCR protocol with three rounds of nested PCR amplified TCRbeta. MiXCR, run by TCRdb on the multiplex PCR reads, gives a single entry per CDR3 protein. The sample has around 60,000 distinct CDR3 sequences; about 61% are singletons. This sample's RNA came from whole unsorted tissue. This non-tumor lung sample came from over 3 cm beyond the tumor edge. The sequenced sample was distant non-tumor lung tissue. The receptors here all came from a man between 65 and 85 years old with non-small cell lung cancer.

Points on this clonotype: Its ends do not fully match the called genes, so a read error is possible. The J gene is TRBJ2-7, the V gene TRBV5-5; possibly TRBD2 for D (5 bases). Germline V gene data show CDR1 as SGHKS and CDR2 as YYEKEE (reference sequence). The CDR3 totals 15 residues. The CDR3, as DNA: TGTGCCGGCAGTAACGGCCGGACGGGGAACTACAAGCAGTACTTC. Its translation is CAGSNGRTGNYKQYF.

On this clonotype itself: A junction boundary mismatches the germline segment, possibly from a read error. The chain has TRBV11-2 and TRBJ2-2, with 16 bases identical to TRBD2. The CDR3 consists of 18 residues. Germline CDR1 SGHAT, CDR2 FQNNGV. This CDR3 is CASTPPGLAGGSTGELFF. The CDR3 DNA follows: TGTGCCAGCACCCCTCCGGGACTAGCGGGAGGGAGCACCGGGGAGCTGTTTTTC.

The sample holds many counts of this clonotype. The chain links TRBV12-3 or TRBV12-4 to TRBJ2-7; D could derive from TRBD1 or TRBD2 (6 bases each). This CDR3 has 16 amino acids. Trimming took off 6 bases at V and 4 bases at J, with 22 bases between the two ends. The CDR3 DNA is TGTGCCAGCAGCCTCCTGGGCGGGACACTTCTATACGAGCAGTACTTC. Translated: CASSLLGGTLLYEQYF.

The table lists this clonotype with many counts. V and J are TRBV5-6 and TRBJ2-5, with 7 positions matching TRBD1. J gave up 6 bases and V 1 base, and 6 bases lay outside the gene matches. Germline CDR1 reads SGHDT; CDR2 reads YYEEEE. The CDR3 contains 14 residues. The CDR3 protein is CASSLRGGRKTQYF. CDR3 bases: TGTGCCAGCAGCTTGAGAGGGGGCCGGAAGACCCAGTACTTC.

This clonotype was observed at least ten times. The chain employs TRBV10-3 and TRBJ2-6, with 9 bases aligning to TRBD2. Unmatched junction bases numbered 3, after V lost 5 bases and J lost 4 bases. Germline V gene sequence: CDR1 ENHRY, CDR2 SYGVKD. The CDR3 has 15 amino acids. The CDR3 region has the DNA TGTGCCATCAGTAGCGGGGGGCCCGGGGCCAACGTCCTGACTTTC. It is translated as CAISSGGPGANVLTF.

In regard to this clonotype: It may be a read error: a sequence one base away is much more abundant. This chain uses TRBV11-2 with TRBJ2-4, with D possibly TRBD1 on 5 matching bases. Trimming pared 2 bases from V and 6 bases from J, leaving 20 bases between. The CDR3 contains 17 residues. Germline V gene lookup returns CDR1 SGHAT and CDR2 FQNNGV. CDR3 nucleotide sequence: TGTGCCAGCAGCTTAAAAGGGCAGGGCGGAACCAGAAACATTCAGTACTTC. Translated: CASSLKGQGGTRNIQYF.

This clonotype was seen many times. V and J are TRBV6-1 and TRBJ2-1; D remains unclear. V lost 8 bases, J lost 0 bases, and 11 bases lay in between. Germline V gene sequence: CDR1 MNHNS, CDR2 SASEGT. The CDR3 consists of 14 residues. CDR3 amino acids: CASRTASSYNEQFF. Written as DNA, the CDR3 is TGTGCCAGCCGGACGGCGAGCTCCTACAATGAGCAGTTCTTC.

This clonotype was detected a few times. Mismatch with germline at one junction end may stem from a read error. CDR3 nucleotides: TGTGCCAGCAGCTTGTTTTGGGCAGGGGGCTACGAGCAGCACTTC. This sequence encodes CASSLFWAGGYEQHF. V and J are TRBV5-5 and TRBJ2-7; TRBD1 agrees at 8 bases. The germline V gene encodes CDR1 SGHKS and CDR2 YYEKEE (reference sequence). The CDR3 totals 15 residues.

This clonotype was detected ten times or more. The chain is built from TRBV20-1 and TRBJ2-3; D perhaps matches TRBD1 (6 bases). The CDR3 is 16 residues long. V was shortened by 6 bases and J by 0 bases, with 19 bases between the two germline ends. Germline V gene sequence: CDR1 DFQATT, CDR2 SNEGSKA (reference sequence). CDR3 DNA: TGCAGTGCCCCAGACCGGACAGTCACTAGCACAGATACGCAGTATTTT. Residues: CSAPDRTVTSTDTQYF.

This clonotype was counted a few times. This chain uses TRBV7-9 with TRBJ1-5; D possibly corresponds to TRBD1 (5 bases). The CDR3 has 14 amino acids. Per the germline V gene, CDR1 is SEHNR and CDR2 is FQNEAQ (reference sequence). Trimming cost V 3 bases and J 1 base, with 7 bases left between them. This chain's CDR3 is CASSFGDSNQPQHF. Written as DNA, the CDR3 is TGTGCCAGCAGCTTTGGGGACAGCAATCAGCCCCAGCATTTT.

For this clonotype: One end of the junction is discordant with germline, which a read error may explain. This rearrangement joins TRBV11-2 to TRBJ1-1, with D perhaps TRBD1 (6 bases). The CDR3 consists of 12 residues. CDR1 and CDR2 from the germline V gene are SGHAT and FQNNGV. For the CDR3, the DNA is TGTGCCAGCAGCTTTCTCACAGGGAGAGCTTTATTT. Amino acid sequence: CASSFLTGRALF.

Of note for this clonotype: One end of the junction fails to match germline, which may point to a read error. CDR3 nucleotide sequence: TGTGCCGGCAGGGGACTATACGAGCAGTACTTC. Residues: CAGRGLYEQYF. The rearrangement links TRBV2 to TRBJ2-7; TRBD2 is a possible D gene (7 bases). Germline CDR1 reads SNHLY; CDR2 reads FYNNEI. The CDR3 covers 11 residues.

As regards this clonotype: Possible read error: a much larger clone is one base away. The chain has TRBV5-4 and TRBJ2-1; maybe TRBD2 (5 bases). Germline V gene lookup returns CDR1 SGHNT and CDR2 YYREEE (reference sequence). CDR3 length: 11 amino acids. The CDR3 spells CAAGWRNEQLF. In DNA, the CDR3 is TGTGCCGCTGGGTGGAGGAATGAGCAGCTCTTC.

This clonotype was counted only a few times. The chain carries TRBV5-1 and TRBJ2-7, with D perhaps given as TRBD1 or TRBD2 (6 bases each). Per germline, CDR1 SGHRS and CDR2 YFSETQ. V shed 0 bases and J shed 4 bases, with 14 bases lying between them. This CDR3 is built from 15 residues. CDR3 sequence: CASSLVGGGSYEQYF. CDR3 bases: TGCGCCAGCAGCTTGGTGGGGGGCGGTTCTTACGAGCAGTACTTC.